The rows below give T cell receptor beta chains drawn from one sample of a study of blood T cell repertoires in COVID-19. The repertoire was sequenced with immunoSEQ multiplex PCR; TCRdb's copy has only in-frame clones and lacks some. The sample shows tens of thousands of clones, approximately 80% of them seen only once. The specimen sequenced was peripheral blood. These receptor sequences come from a man in his sixties with COVID-19, enrolled during active disease. Each CDR3 is given with its conserved first and last residue. The D gene is left open where the match is weak. Not all rows give a size; the values are once, few, many and, for expanded clones, a class.

>TRBJ1-2|TRBV4-2|-|-
CASSRHKQGNEGYTF
TGTGCCAGCAGCCGACACAAGCAGGGAAACGAGGGCTACACCTTC
>TRBJ1-5|TRBV12-5|TRBD1|-
CASQTGGDQPQHF
TGTGCTAGCCAGACAGGGGGCGATCAGCCCCAGCATTTT
>TRBJ1-1|TRBV9|-|few
CASSVSLGDTEAFF
TGTGCCAGCAGCGTATCTCTAGGGGACACTGAAGCTTTCTTT
>TRBJ2-7|TRBV19|TRBD1|-
CATGEQGMGEQYF
TGTGCCACCGGGGAACAGGGGATGGGCGAGCAGTACTTC
>TRBJ1-1|TRBV15|TRBD1|-
CATSGQGFTEAFF
TGTGCCACCAGCGGACAGGGCTTCACTGAAGCTTTCTTT
>TRBJ2-5|TRBV5-8|TRBD2|once
CASSLGGSSGSTGTQYF
TGTGCCAGCAGCTTGGGCGGAAGTAGCGGGAGCACAGGGACCCAGTACTTC
>TRBJ2-1|TRBV7-2|TRBD1|-
CASGFPRQGSNEQFF
TGTGCCAGCGGTTTCCCCCGACAGGGAAGCAATGAGCAGTTCTTC
>TRBJ1-4|TRBV5-5|TRBD1|-
CASSLGQRKLFF
TGTGCCAGCAGCCTGGGACAGCGCAAACTGTTTTTT
>TRBJ2-7|TRBV11-2|-|-
CASSLDLYEQYF
TGTGCCAGCAGCTTAGATCTCTACGAGCAGTACTTC
>TRBJ2-1|TRBV4-3|-|-
CASSHRYLGAYNEQFF
TGCGCCAGCAGCCACCGTTACTTAGGGGCCTACAATGAGCAGTTCTTC
>TRBJ2-7|TRBV14|-|-
CASSQVGGAYEQYF
TGTGCCAGCAGCCAAGTAGGGGGGGCCTACGAGCAGTACTTC
>TRBJ2-4|TRBV10-2|TRBD1|-
CASRVGQLQNIQYF
TGCGCCAGCAGGGTGGGACAGCTCCAAAACATTCAGTACTTC
>TRBJ1-5|TRBV12-3/TRBV12-4|-|-
CASSLSEQPQHF
TGTGCCAGCAGTTTGTCCGAGCAGCCCCAGCATTTT
>TRBJ1-2|TRBV3-1/TRBV3-2|-|-
CASSRPSLDGYTF
TGTGCCAGCAGCCGTCCCTCACTGGATGGCTACACCTTC